One T cell receptor beta chain is described in this entry. This clonotype was recorded a few times. Its target antigen remains unknown. Base qualities are missing; no much larger clone stands one base away. This record belongs to a study of human T cells and chemical hapten exposure (dated by TCRdb to the early 2020s). Regarding the study in general: For sensitization, 2% DPC in acetone was applied to a 2 cm by 2 cm area of upper inner arm skin. Patients additionally received weekly therapeutic DPC doses to the scalp throughout the roughly 23-week study period. Patch testing on the upper back used Finn chambers containing 0.01% DPC, with scoring done after 6 days according to International Contact Dermatitis Research Group standards. Alopecia areata with under or over 50% scalp involvement, alopecia totalis and alopecia universalis were represented in the patient cohort, which was mostly female. Libraries were pooled for sequencing, and per-sample TCR yields varied mainly because of small differences in library volumes within the pool. In alopecia patients, the study followed how the peripheral blood TCR repertoire changed in vivo over primary and secondary sensitization to diphenylcyclopropenone (DPC), a hapten. Blood samples were taken from patients before sensitization (week 0) and then at 2, 6 and about 24 weeks after DPC sensitization. For TCR sequencing, blood came from 25 to 35 alopecia patients at anywhere from one to four time points (pre-sensitization, 2, 6 and 24 weeks). Both TCR alpha and TCR beta chains were sequenced from each blood RNA sample.

Results and caveats for the whole study, not just this receptor: All patients had alopecia, a presumed autoimmune disease, so their immune response might differ from that of healthy individuals. After repeated subsampling, the strength of the expansion versus patch-test correlation and the threshold at which it became significant changed. No change with DPC sensitization was found in the number of TCRs above 1 in 1000 frequency, and no evidence of global repertoire structure alterations was found. Expanded TCRs formed significantly more large CDR3 similarity clusters than pre-sensitization or healthy control sets, consistent with antigen-driven responses. Patch test score correlated positively with the number of PT1 expanded TCRs, reaching significance at thresholds 8, 16 and 32 but not at 4.

In light of the paper, this sample's time point label describes: patch test 1, 2 weeks after DPC sensitization. The sample's treatment or condition label is to be understood as: therapeutic diphenylcyclopropenone sensitization with weekly scalp DPC. Total RNA was isolated from unfractionated whole blood collected in Tempus Blood RNA tubes. At each patch-test visit, blood was drawn before the patch test was applied. Patients were considered eligible if aged 18 to 70, diagnosed with alopecia and deemed suitable for DPC therapy, and patients were excluded if pregnant. Libraries were built with RACE. TCRdb names NextSeq 500 as the instrument used. During library preparation, unique molecular identifiers were attached to individual cDNA molecules so that TCRs could be counted in a quantitative, reproducible way. The paper's data handling went like this. A median of around 100,000 TCRs per sample was observed, with a range of about 20,000 to 750,000. V, J and CDR3 annotation of the TCR reads was performed with the Decombinator software suite. Every sample was subsampled to the same number of TCRs (28,000) for the PS versus PT1 abundance plots. Expanded TCRs were defined as absent before sensitization and observed at least eight times at the 2-week time point. TCRdb applied fastp at Q25 and MiXCR to the public reads, then kept only in-frame beta chains. Identical CDR3 proteins give one entry, which carries the most common genes and DNA. None of the V and J calls come from the authors' own analysis; TCRdb made them. The sample profile shows roughly 50,000 distinct CDR3 sequences; approximately 11% of them were found once. The leading ten clones occupy approximately 2% of the sample.

CDR3 length: 12 amino acids, cysteine to phenylalanine. Of all the DNA, just the CDR3 is kept, 36 bases in frame from base 1. V is pared back by 0 bases and J by 6 bases, with 1 base lying between the germline termini. Taken from the germline V gene, the CDR1 and CDR2 loops are KGHDR and SFDVKD. The sample was whole blood, taken in connection with sensitization to the hapten diphenylcyclopropenone (DPC). The chain is made from TRBV24-1 and TRBJ2-2; the D gene cannot be named for sure. The receptor was derived from a middle-aged woman with alopecia areata. Some clones in this sample may be carry-over from other donors' samples. DNA sequence: TGTGCCACCAGTGATTTGTCCGGGGAGCTGTTTTTT. It is translated as CATSDLSGELFF.